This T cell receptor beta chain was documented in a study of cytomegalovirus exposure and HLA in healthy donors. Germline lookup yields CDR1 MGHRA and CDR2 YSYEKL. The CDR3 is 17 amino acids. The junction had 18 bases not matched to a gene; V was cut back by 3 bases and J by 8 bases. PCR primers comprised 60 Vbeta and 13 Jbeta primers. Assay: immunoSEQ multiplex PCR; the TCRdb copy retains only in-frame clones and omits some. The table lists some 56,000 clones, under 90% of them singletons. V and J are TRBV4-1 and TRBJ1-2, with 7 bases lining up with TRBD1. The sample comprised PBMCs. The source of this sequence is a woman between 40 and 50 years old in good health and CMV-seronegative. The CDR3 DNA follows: TGCGCCAGCAGCCATATAATGACAGGGTCGGGGCGAGAGGGCTACACCTTC. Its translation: CASSHIMTGSGREGYTF.